The clone carrying this TCR beta chain was counted at least ten times. These data are taken from a study of early T cells in non-severe SARS-CoV-2 infection. MiXCR, applied by TCRdb to the 5' RACE reads, yields one record per CDR3 protein. The sample has 75,000 or so distinct CDR3 sequences, roughly 12% seen once. Trimming left V 2 bases short and J 9 bases short, with 5 bases between. The length of the CDR3 is 11 residues. The germline V gene encodes CDR1 SEHNR and CDR2 FQNEAQ (reference sequence). The TCR was taken from an adult who was a healthcare worker with PCR-confirmed SARS-CoV-2 infection or an uninfected control (not recorded which). This sequence joins TRBV7-9 and TRBJ2-1; D gene uncertain. The material sequenced was whole blood. The CDR3 here is CASSLYGEQFF. For the CDR3, the DNA is TGTGCCAGCAGCTTATACGGTGAGCAGTTCTTC.